This TCR beta chain is drawn from a study of T cell responses to AZD1222 COVID-19 vaccine. Overall study findings and caveats: Regions 160-218 and 743-854 held dominance among vaccine-associated CD4 TCRs, which spanned spike. Only a handful of AZD1222 recipients, six or seven in all, had baseline seropositivity. Two AZD1222 administrations were followed by greater Spike-specific TCR breadth and depth.

Looked up from germline, CDR1 is SGHDT and CDR2 is YYEEEE. There are 14 residues in the CDR3. Deletions cut 1 base from V and 1 base from J, with 8 bases between. Of note for this clone: Its specificity is unknown.

Clones were sequenced by immunoSEQ multiplex PCR, and TCRdb holds only the in-frame ones, with some missing. The sample comprises about 150,000 clones, 80% to 95% of which are singletons, and 3.2% rests with the top ten. Combined were second doses at about 4 or about 12 weeks. V and J are TRBV5-6 and TRBJ1-1; possible D gene TRBD1, 5 bases. This clonotype originated in an adult who received the AZD1222 COVID-19 vaccine. Sequencing used peripheral blood, obtained 28 days after the second AZD1222 dose. CDR3 loop: CASSLLQENTEAFF. CDR3 nucleotide sequence: TGTGCCAGCAGCTTGTTACAGGAGAACACTGAAGCTTTCTTT.